The next 10 T cell receptor beta chains were all read from a single sample in a study of cytomegalovirus exposure and HLA in healthy donors (dated by TCRdb to the late 2010s). The library was obtained by the immunoSEQ multiplex PCR assay. For the multiplex PCR, a mixture combining 60 forward primers for TCR Vbeta segments and 13 reverse primers for TCR Jbeta segments was used. Drawn from immuneACCESS, this table holds only the in-frame rearrangements with V and J called that TCRdb kept. Clones are partly lost; checked studies trace under half to an unresolved V gene and leave the rest unexplained. In all, the sample holds 150,000 to 200,000 clones, and 84% of those were seen once. The ten largest clonotypes hold more than 1.5% of the sample. The material sequenced was PBMCs. These receptors originate from a man aged 18 to 35 in good health and CMV-seronegative.

This clone was found once. The chain couples TRBV7-2 to TRBJ1-1; D remains unclear. CDR1 is SGHTA, CDR2 FQGNSA, per germline. The V end was cut by 1 base, the J end by 0 bases, with 6 bases between. This CDR3 has 14 residues. This CDR3 reads CASSLEQMNTEAFF. In DNA form, the CDR3 reads TGTGCCAGCAGCTTAGAACAGATGAACACTGAAGCTTTCTTT.

The V call is TRBV15, the J call TRBJ2-1, with no clear D. Germline lookup yields CDR1 LNHNV and CDR2 YYDKDF (reference sequence). Trimming took off 3 bases at V and 0 bases at J, with 9 bases between the two ends. The CDR3 length is 15 residues. Written as DNA, the CDR3 is TGTGCCACCAGCAGCCACCGTAGCTCCTACAATGAGCAGTTCTTC. Residues: CATSSHRSSYNEQFF.

The chain has TRBV4-1 and TRBJ2-7; 11 positions match TRBD1. Germline assignment: CDR1 MGHRA and CDR2 YSYEKL. V trimming: 4 bases; J trimming: 3 bases; junction bases outside the gene matches: 2. CDR3 size: 14 residues. The CDR3, as DNA: TGCGCCAGCAGCCCGGGACAGGGGGGCTACGAGCAGTACTTC. This translates into CASSPGQGGYEQYF.

This chain joins TRBV4-3 and TRBJ1-1; the match to TRBD1 covers 9 bases. This CDR3 contains 15 residues. V lost 2 bases, J lost 4 bases, and 5 bases stayed unmatched. Germline V gives CDR1 LGHNA, CDR2 YSLEER. The CDR3 DNA sequence: TGCGCCAGCAGCCAATCATACAGGGGGCCCACTGAAGCTTTCTTT. Its translation is CASSQSYRGPTEAFF.

The chain uses TRBV29-1 and TRBJ1-2, with 8 bases identical to TRBD1. CDR1 and CDR2 (germline): SQVTM, ANQGSEA. The CDR3 is 14 residues long. Trimming removed 7 bases from V and 8 bases from J; junction bases left unmatched: 15. CDR3 in DNA: TGCAGCGGGGCCCTGGGGCAGGGGGCTGAAGGCTACACCTTC. Its protein product is CSGALGQGAEGYTF.

This chain connects TRBV29-1 to TRBJ1-3, with no clear D. CDR1 is SQVTM and CDR2 is ANQGSEA in the germline V gene. The CDR3 totals 15 residues. The V end was cut by 4 bases, the J end by 0 bases, with 13 bases between. DNA of the CDR3: TGCAGCGTTGGGGAGGGCGGAAGCTCTGGAAACACCATATATTTT. Its translation is CSVGEGGSSGNTIYF.

In this sample, this clone turned up a few times. The chain is built from TRBV2 and TRBJ2-7; perhaps TRBD1 as D (5 bases). CDR3 length equals 12 residues. Germline V lookup: CDR1 SNHLY, CDR2 FYNNEI. The ends were cut back, 6 bases at V and 6 bases at J, with 12 bases in the middle. CDR3 coding DNA: TGTGCCAGCAGGCAACAGGTGGTCGAGCAGTACTTC. Translating it yields CASRQQVVEQYF.

The V gene is TRBV10-3, the J gene TRBJ2-2; 10 bases match TRBD1. In germline, CDR1 is ENHRY, CDR2 SYGVKD. CDR3 length: 15 amino acids. Unmatched junction bases numbered 4, after V lost 4 bases and J lost 5 bases. This CDR3 is CAISAGDRGTGELFF. CDR3 coding DNA: TGTGCCATCAGTGCAGGGGACAGGGGAACCGGGGAGCTGTTTTTT.

The chain carries TRBV6-6 and TRBJ2-7, with TRBD2 matching 9 bases. The CDR3 is 16 amino acids. Germline V gene sequence: CDR1 MNHNY, CDR2 SVGAGI (reference sequence). V lost 2 bases to trimming and J lost 0 bases; unmatched junction nucleotides: 5. The CDR3 DNA reads as TGTGCCAGCAGTTACGGGTTTAGCGGGAGCTCCTACGAGCAGTACTTC. Its translation: CASSYGFSGSSYEQYF.

This clone was seen once. The chain is built from TRBV2 and TRBJ2-7; D call uncertain. CDR3 length: 13 amino acids. V gave up 4 bases and J gave up 1 base, with 8 bases separating them. Germline V lookup: CDR1 SNHLY, CDR2 FYNNEI. The CDR3 DNA reads TGTGCCAGCAGTGTGAGTCAATCCTACGAGCAGTACTTC. It translates to CASSVSQSYEQYF.